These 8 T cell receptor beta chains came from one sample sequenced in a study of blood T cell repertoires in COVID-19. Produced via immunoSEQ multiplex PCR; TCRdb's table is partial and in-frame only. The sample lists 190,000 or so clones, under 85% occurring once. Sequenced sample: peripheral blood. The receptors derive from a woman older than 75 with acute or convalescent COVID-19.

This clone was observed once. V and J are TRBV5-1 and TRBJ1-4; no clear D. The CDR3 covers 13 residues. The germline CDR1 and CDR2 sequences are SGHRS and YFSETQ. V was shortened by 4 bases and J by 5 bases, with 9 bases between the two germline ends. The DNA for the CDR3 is TGCGCCAGCAGCCCAAGCAGGAATGAAAAACTGTTTTTT. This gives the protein CASSPSRNEKLFF.

The CDR3 loop is CASSYQGSYNSPLHF. The DNA of the CDR3 is TGTGCCAGCAGCTACCAGGGTTCCTATAATTCACCCCTCCACTTT. The rearrangement links TRBV7-9 to TRBJ1-6; D is perhaps TRBD1 (5 bases). This CDR3 is 15 amino acids long. Germline-derived CDR1 and CDR2 are SEHNR and FQNEAQ (reference sequence). V was pared by 4 bases and J by 1 base, with 8 bases between.

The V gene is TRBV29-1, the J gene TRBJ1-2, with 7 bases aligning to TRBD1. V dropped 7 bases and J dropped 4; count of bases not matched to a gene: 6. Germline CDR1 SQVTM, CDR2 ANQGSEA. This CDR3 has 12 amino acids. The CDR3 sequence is CSGLQGPYGYTF. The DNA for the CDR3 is TGCAGCGGACTACAGGGGCCCTATGGCTACACCTTC.

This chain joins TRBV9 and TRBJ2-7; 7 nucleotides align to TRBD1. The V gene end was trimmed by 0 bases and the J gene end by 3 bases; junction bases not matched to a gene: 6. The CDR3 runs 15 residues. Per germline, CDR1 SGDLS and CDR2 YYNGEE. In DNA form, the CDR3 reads TGTGCCAGCAGCGTAGGGGACAGCAGGTACTACGAGCAGTACTTC. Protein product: CASSVGDSRYYEQYF. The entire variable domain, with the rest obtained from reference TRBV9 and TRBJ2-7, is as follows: DSGVTQTPKHLITATGQRVTLRCSPRSGDLSVYWYQQSLDQGLQFLIQYYNGEERAKGNILERFSAQQFPDLHSELNLSSLELGDSALYFCASSVGDSRYYEQYFGPGTRLTVT.

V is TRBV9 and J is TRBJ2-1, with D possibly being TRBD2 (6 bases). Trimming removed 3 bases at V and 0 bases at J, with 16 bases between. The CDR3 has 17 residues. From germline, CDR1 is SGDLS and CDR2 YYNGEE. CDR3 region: CASSEFHQAGSYNEQFF. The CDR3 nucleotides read TGTGCCAGCAGCGAGTTCCACCAAGCGGGCTCCTACAATGAGCAGTTCTTC.

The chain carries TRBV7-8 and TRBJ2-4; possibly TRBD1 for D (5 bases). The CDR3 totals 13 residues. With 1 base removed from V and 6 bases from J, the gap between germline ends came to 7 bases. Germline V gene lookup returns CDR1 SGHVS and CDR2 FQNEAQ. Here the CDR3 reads CASSLGTGNIQYF. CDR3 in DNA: TGTGCCAGCAGCTTAGGTACAGGAAACATTCAGTACTTC.

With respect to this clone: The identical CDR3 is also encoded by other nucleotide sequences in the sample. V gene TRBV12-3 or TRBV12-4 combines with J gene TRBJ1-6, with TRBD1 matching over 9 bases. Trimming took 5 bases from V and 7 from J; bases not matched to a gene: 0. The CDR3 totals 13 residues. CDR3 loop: CASSGQGNSPLHF. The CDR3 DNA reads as TGTGCCAGCAGTGGACAGGGGAATTCACCCCTCCACTTT.

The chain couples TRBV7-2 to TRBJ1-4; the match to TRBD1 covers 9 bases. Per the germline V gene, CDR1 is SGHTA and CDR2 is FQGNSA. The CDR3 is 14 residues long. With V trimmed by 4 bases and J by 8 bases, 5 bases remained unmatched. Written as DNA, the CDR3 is TGTGCCAGCAGCTGGGGACAGGGAGGGGAAAAACTGTTTTTT. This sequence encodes CASSWGQGGEKLFF.